This T cell receptor beta chain was obtained from a study of blood T cells in healthy people across ages. This CDR3 has 15 residues. The germline V and J ends were trimmed by 0 bases and 2 bases, with 7 bases remaining between them. CDR1 and CDR2 (germline): LGHNA, YSLEER. Alongside a J-beta primer mix, a sample-barcoded 5' primer served in a second PCR lasting roughly 7 to 12 cycles. TCRdb ran MiXCR on the 5' RACE reads and lists one entry per CDR3 protein. The table has over 750,000 distinct CDR3 sequences, approximately 25% seen once. Drawn from each donor were around 10 milliliters of peripheral blood. PBMCs, at least 6 million per sample, were isolated. Another study also made use of these data, one on T cells of mothers and their children. From that paper: There was no detection of any persistent microchimeric T cell clones.

The chain couples TRBV4-3 to TRBJ1-4, with D unresolved. The source of this sequence is a boy aged 5-17 years in good health. The sequenced sample consisted of blood. The CDR3 DNA reads as TGCGCCAGCAGCCAAGAGTGGCAGACTAATGAAAAACTGTTTTTT. Protein sequence: CASSQEWQTNEKLFF.